The 21 T cell receptor beta chains below come from one sample, sequenced in a study of identical twins (dated by TCRdb to between 2015 and 2016). The method behind the library was 5' RACE. Data came from an Illumina HiSeq 2000. TCRdb passed the public sequencing reads through fastp at Q25 and MiXCR, retaining productive beta sequences. Rows are unified per CDR3 protein, each entry keeping the most common DNA and genes. The sample table holds more than 600,000 distinct CDR3 sequences, of which 15% to 20% were seen once. The ten largest clones represent around 13% of the sample. In addition, the sample was reused for a study of T cells expressing NK-cell markers.

The sequencing sample was made of PBMCs. The receptors were sampled from a woman aged 18-35 years in good health.

This clonotype was counted many times. This chain uses TRBV20-1 with TRBJ2-7; D is unresolved. Trimming cost V 0 bases and J 0 bases, with 12 bases left between them. Germline V gives CDR1 DFQATT, CDR2 SNEGSKA (reference sequence). The CDR3 is 15 amino acids. Here the CDR3 DNA reads TGCAGTGCTAGAGATGCGGCGGCGAGCTCCTACGAGCAGTACTTC. Amino acids: CSARDAAASSYEQYF.

This clonotype has a count of ten or more. In DNA form, the CDR3 reads TGCGCCAGCAGCTTGGCGGGAAGCCTCTACACCTTC. Translation gives CASSLAGSLYTF. The chain recombines TRBV5-1 with TRBJ1-2, with D hard to call. The V end lost 0 bases, the J end lost 10 bases, and 10 bases lay between the germline ends. CDR1 and CDR2 (germline): SGHRS, YFSETQ. The CDR3 consists of 12 residues.

This clonotype appeared many times. V is TRBV5-6 and J is TRBJ2-5, with TRBD1 as a possible D gene (5 bases). From germline, CDR1 is SGHDT and CDR2 YYEEEE. The ends were cut back, 1 base at V and 5 bases at J, with 12 bases in the middle. This CDR3 has 14 amino acids. The CDR3 DNA sequence: TGTGCCAGCAGCTTGAGGCAGGGCTCCGAGACCCAGTACTTC. Amino acid sequence: CASSLRQGSETQYF.

This clonotype occurred once. The chain uses TRBV27 and TRBJ2-7; D is possibly TRBD1 (6 bases). Germline CDR1 and CDR2: MNHEY and SMNVEV (reference sequence). CDR3 length: 13 residues. V was trimmed by 2 bases and J by 10 bases, leaving 15 bases between them. The CDR3 loop is CASSLHRDQIQYF. The DNA of the CDR3 is TGTGCCAGCAGTTTACACAGGGACCAAATACAGTACTTC.

V usage is TRBV5-1 and J usage is TRBJ2-7; D is unresolved. V lost 0 bases and J 2 bases, leaving 12 bases between the germline ends. This CDR3 contains 15 residues. CDR1 is SGHRS and CDR2 is YFSETQ in the germline V gene. CDR3 nucleotides: TGCGCCAGCAGCTTGGTGTCTTCGTATACCTACGAGCAGTACTTC. This codes for CASSLVSSYTYEQYF. The full variable domain, completed using reference TRBV5-1 and TRBJ2-7, is KAGVTQTPRYLIKTRGQQVTLSCSPISGHRSVSWYQQTPGQGLQFLFEYFSETQRNKGNFPGRFSGRQFSNSRSEMNVSTLELGDSALYLCASSLVSSYTYEQYFGPGTRLTVT.

This clonotype was observed a few times. V gene TRBV27 combines with J gene TRBJ2-4, with unresolved D. Germline CDR1 and CDR2: MNHEY and SMNVEV (reference sequence). This CDR3 is built from 16 residues. Trimming left V 9 bases short and J 0 bases short, with 18 bases between. The CDR3 region is CASHATVRLAKNIQYF. The CDR3 DNA reads as TGTGCCAGTCATGCCACCGTCAGACTAGCCAAAAACATTCAGTACTTC.

There are a few counts of this clonotype. V usage is TRBV7-9 and J usage is TRBJ2-7; TRBD2 matches at 11 bases. This CDR3 region has 15 residues. Germline-derived CDR1 and CDR2 are SEHNR and FQNEAQ (reference sequence). The junction had 6 bases not matched to a gene; V was cut back by 5 bases and J by 3 bases. CDR3 residues: CASSRASGRSYEQYF. In DNA, the CDR3 is TGTGCCAGCAGCCGGGCTAGCGGGAGGAGCTACGAGCAGTACTTC.

This clonotype was seen repeatedly, ten times or more. The V gene is TRBV7-9, the J gene TRBJ2-2; D is ambiguous. The CDR3 totals 15 residues. The ends were cut back, 3 bases at V and 4 bases at J, with 12 bases in the middle. From germline, CDR1 is SEHNR and CDR2 FQNEAQ (reference sequence). CDR3 in amino acids: CASSFRATATGELFF. In DNA form, the CDR3 reads TGTGCCAGCAGCTTCCGGGCCACCGCCACCGGGGAGCTGTTTTTT.

The chain links TRBV30 to TRBJ2-1; D may be TRBD1 or TRBD2 (5 bases each). Trimming shortened V by 2 bases and J by 7 bases, and 9 bases separated the two germline ends. Germline V gene lookup returns CDR1 GTSNPN and CDR2 SVGIG (reference sequence). There are 12 residues in the CDR3. The DNA for the CDR3 is TGTGCCTGGAGTTCGGGGCCGAATGAGCAGTTCTTC. Translating gives CAWSSGPNEQFF.

In this sample, this clonotype turned up many times. The rearrangement joins TRBV9 to TRBJ2-1, with 13 bases identical to TRBD2. Germline assignment: CDR1 SGDLS and CDR2 YYNGEE. The CDR3 contains 16 residues. V dropped 2 bases and J dropped 6; count of bases not matched to a gene: 5. The CDR3: CASSVPLAGGSNEQFF. In nucleotides, the CDR3 is TGTGCCAGCAGCGTTCCACTAGCGGGAGGGTCCAATGAGCAGTTCTTC.

This clonotype has a handful of counts. The chain is built from TRBV4-3 and TRBJ2-1; 7 bases fit TRBD2. The CDR3 contains 15 residues. Germline V gene data show CDR1 as LGHNA and CDR2 as YSLEER. J lost 4 bases, V lost 0 bases, and 3 bases had no gene match. The chain's CDR3 is CASSQDSAGYNEQFF. In nucleotides, the CDR3 is TGCGCCAGCAGCCAAGATTCAGCGGGGTACAATGAGCAGTTCTTC.

V is TRBV10-3 and J is TRBJ2-3; 8 bases map to TRBD1. The CDR3 runs 15 residues. Germline lookup yields CDR1 ENHRY and CDR2 SYGVKD. The V gene end was trimmed by 4 bases and the J gene end by 3 bases; junction bases not matched to a gene: 6. In nucleotides, the CDR3 is TGTGCCATCAGTGCGACAGGGGTTGGTACAGATACGCAGTATTTT. It yields the protein CAISATGVGTDTQYF.

This clonotype was observed a few times. This chain connects TRBV10-2 to TRBJ2-3; the match to TRBD2 covers 12 bases. The CDR3 is 16 residues long. CDR1 WSHSY and CDR2 SAAADI come from the germline V gene. Losses at the gene ends were 3 bases for V and 6 bases for J; bases not matched to a gene: 7. This CDR3 reads CASSEPTLAGGDTQYF. The CDR3 nucleotides read TGCGCCAGCAGTGAACCCACTCTAGCGGGAGGGGATACGCAGTATTTT.

The table lists this clonotype with a few counts. The chain uses TRBV2 and TRBJ2-3, with TRBD1 matching 10 bases. V lost 8 bases to trimming and J lost 5 bases; unmatched junction nucleotides: 10. The CDR3 spans 15 residues. Germline-derived CDR1 and CDR2 are SNHLY and FYNNEI. CDR3 residues: CASSPGTGVEDTQYF. The CDR3, as DNA: TGTGCCAGCTCGCCTGGGACAGGGGTAGAAGATACGCAGTATTTT.

The sample holds many counts of this clonotype. The chain carries TRBV12-3 or TRBV12-4 and TRBJ2-7; the D gene could be TRBD1 or TRBD2 (7 bases each). The V end lost 6 bases, the J end lost 4 bases, and 16 bases lay between the germline ends. The CDR3 sequence is 14 residues long. In nucleotides, the CDR3 is TGTGCCAGCAGACGAACAGGGGAGGGTTACGAGCAGTACTTC. Translating it yields CASRRTGEGYEQYF.

This chain connects TRBV6-1 to TRBJ2-7; 7 nucleotides match TRBD1. The V and J ends lost 6 bases and 2 bases, in that order; junction bases with no gene match: 7. Germline values: CDR1 MNHNS, CDR2 SASEGT. CDR3 size: 14 residues. CDR3 region: CASRETGMAYEQYF. DNA of the CDR3: TGTGCCAGCAGGGAGACAGGGATGGCCTACGAGCAGTACTTC.

V is TRBV6-1 and J is TRBJ2-1; a weak D match, TRBD1 (5 bases). CDR1 is MNHNS, CDR2 SASEGT, per germline. CDR3 length equals 16 residues. The ends were cut back, 7 bases at V and 4 bases at J, with 20 bases in the middle. DNA for the CDR3: TGTGCCAGCAAGAACTCACAGGAGACCTTATACAATGAGCAGTTCTTC. It encodes CASKNSQETLYNEQFF.

J is TRBJ2-5 and V is TRBV3-1; D is ambiguous. From germline, CDR1 is LGHDT and CDR2 YNNKEL (reference sequence). V lost 2 bases to trimming and J lost 1 base, with 5 bases between them. The CDR3 has 13 residues. CDR3 loop: CASSQRSQETQYF. The CDR3 bases are TGTGCCAGCAGCCAAAGGAGCCAAGAGACCCAGTACTTC.

This clonotype was counted only a few times. This chain links TRBV20-1 with TRBJ1-2; tentatively, D is TRBD1 (5 bases). Germline lookup yields CDR1 DFQATT and CDR2 SNEGSKA (reference sequence). Trimming took off 1 base at V and 3 bases at J, with 12 bases between the two ends. CDR3 size: 14 residues. Written as DNA, the CDR3 is TGCAGTGCTAGAGTAGGGACCGTTTACTATGGCTACACCTTC. As protein: CSARVGTVYYGYTF.

The chain couples TRBV4-2 to TRBJ2-5; D gene ambiguous. Germline CDR1 LGHNA, CDR2 YNFKEQ. Trimming cost V 0 bases and J 5 bases, with 13 bases left between them. This CDR3 is built from 15 residues. Here the CDR3 reads CASSQDNRPWETQYF. CDR3 nucleotide sequence: TGTGCCAGCAGCCAAGATAATCGGCCCTGGGAGACCCAGTACTTC.

The rearrangement joins TRBV15 to TRBJ2-3, with 15 bases fitting TRBD2. CDR1 is LNHNV, CDR2 YYDKDF, per germline (reference sequence). The length of the CDR3 is 20 residues. Germline trimming cut 1 base from V and 1 base from J; bases unmatched to any gene: 9. As DNA, the CDR3 is TGTGCCACCAGCAGAGGGATCGGACTAGCGGGGGGGACAGGCACAGATACGCAGTATTTT. Protein: CATSRGIGLAGGTGTDTQYF.